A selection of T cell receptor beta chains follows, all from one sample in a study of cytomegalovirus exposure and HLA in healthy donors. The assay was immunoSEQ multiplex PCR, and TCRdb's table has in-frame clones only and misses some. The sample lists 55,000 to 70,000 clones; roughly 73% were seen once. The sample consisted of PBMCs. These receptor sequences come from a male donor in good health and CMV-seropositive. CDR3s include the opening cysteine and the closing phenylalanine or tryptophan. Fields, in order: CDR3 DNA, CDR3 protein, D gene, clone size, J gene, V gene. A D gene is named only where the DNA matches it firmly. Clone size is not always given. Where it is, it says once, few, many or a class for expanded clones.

CDR3 DNA: TGTGCCAGCAGCTGGAACCGGGACACCGCGACCTACGAGCAGTACTTC
CDR3 protein: CASSWNRDTATYEQYF
D gene: NA
clone size: NA
J gene: TRBJ2-7
V gene: TRBV7-2

CDR3 DNA: TGTGCCTGGAGTGCCTACTTGGACAGCTCTGGCTACACCTTC
CDR3 protein: CAWSAYLDSSGYTF
D gene: NA
clone size: NA
J gene: TRBJ1-2
V gene: TRBV30

CDR3 DNA: TGTGCCAGCACCCGGGACAAACTTGCCGCCGAGCAGTACTTC
CDR3 protein: CASTRDKLAAEQYF
D gene: NA
clone size: NA
J gene: TRBJ2-7
V gene: TRBV4-2

CDR3 DNA: TGTGCCAGCAGTTTAGGGACAGTTTATAATTCACCCCTCCACTTT
CDR3 protein: CASSLGTVYNSPLHF
D gene: TRBD1
clone size: NA
J gene: TRBJ1-6
V gene: TRBV27

CDR3 DNA: TGTGCCAGCAGCCCGCTAAGCGGGGACTACGAGCAGTACTTC
CDR3 protein: CASSPLSGDYEQYF
D gene: TRBD2
clone size: NA
J gene: TRBJ2-7
V gene: TRBV28

CDR3 DNA: TGCGCCAGCAGCCAAGTGGGCAAGGACAGGGGGCTCAATGAGCAGTTCTTC
CDR3 protein: CASSQVGKDRGLNEQFF
D gene: TRBD1
clone size: NA
J gene: TRBJ2-1
V gene: TRBV4-1

CDR3 DNA: TGCGCCAGCAGCCACCCTCGGACAGGGCGGACCGGGGAGCTGTTTTTT
CDR3 protein: CASSHPRTGRTGELFF
D gene: TRBD1
clone size: NA
J gene: TRBJ2-2
V gene: TRBV4-3

CDR3 DNA: TGTGCCTGGACCAGAAGCGGGGGCACAGATACGCAGTATTTT
CDR3 protein: CAWTRSGGTDTQYF
D gene: TRBD2
clone size: once
J gene: TRBJ2-3
V gene: TRBV30

CDR3 DNA: TGCGCCAGCATTCGAACGGACCGGGACTCCTACAATGAGCAGTTCTTC
CDR3 protein: CASIRTDRDSYNEQFF
D gene: NA
clone size: NA
J gene: TRBJ2-1
V gene: TRBV4-1

CDR3 DNA: TGTGCCAGCAGTGGGACTAGCGGGGGGGCCTCAGATACGCAGTATTTT
CDR3 protein: CASSGTSGGASDTQYF
D gene: TRBD2
clone size: NA
J gene: TRBJ2-3
V gene: TRBV6-1

CDR3 DNA: TGTGCCAGCAGTCAAGTTTGGACAGGGAATAACTATGGCTACACCTTC
CDR3 protein: CASSQVWTGNNYGYTF
D gene: TRBD1
clone size: NA
J gene: TRBJ1-2
V gene: TRBV7-9

CDR3 DNA: TGTGCCAGCAGCCGCGGGGTGAACGAGCAGTACTTC
CDR3 protein: CASSRGVNEQYF
D gene: NA
clone size: NA
J gene: TRBJ2-7
V gene: TRBV7-9

CDR3 DNA: TGTGCCTGGAGAGGACAGGTTTGGAACACTGAAGCTTTCTTT
CDR3 protein: CAWRGQVWNTEAFF
D gene: TRBD1
clone size: NA
J gene: TRBJ1-1
V gene: TRBV30

CDR3 DNA: TGTGCCAGCAGCTCCAGCGACAGGGGCCACACCTACGAGCAGTACTTC
CDR3 protein: CASSSSDRGHTYEQYF
D gene: TRBD1
clone size: NA
J gene: TRBJ2-7
V gene: TRBV7-9

CDR3 DNA: TGTGCCAGCAGCCGCGGGGGGACAGGGAATGAAAAACTGTTTTTT
CDR3 protein: CASSRGGTGNEKLFF
D gene: TRBD1
clone size: NA
J gene: TRBJ1-4
V gene: TRBV6-1

CDR3 DNA: TGTGCCAGCAGCTTTTATGTTGGGGGGGCCCACGAGCAGTACTTC
CDR3 protein: CASSFYVGGAHEQYF
D gene: NA
clone size: NA
J gene: TRBJ2-7
V gene: TRBV5-4